This entry lists 9 T cell receptor beta chains sequenced from one sample in a study of blood T cell repertoires in COVID-19. Repertoires were generated with immunoSEQ multiplex PCR, while TCRdb's copy carries only in-frame clones and drops some. The sample has about 93,000 clones, roughly 90% seen once. The specimen sequenced was peripheral blood. The receptor source for this set is a human donor with active COVID-19. The donor label of this sample is uncertain.

The gene calls are TRBV5-6 and TRBJ1-2; the D gene is possibly TRBD1 (6 bases). The CDR3 runs to 13 residues. V shed 0 bases and J shed 8 bases, with 11 bases lying between them. The germline V gene has CDR1 SGHDT and CDR2 YYEEEE. The CDR3 DNA sequence: TGTGCCAGCAGCTTGGTCTCGGACAGCGGCTACACCTTC. This sequence encodes CASSLVSDSGYTF.

This rearrangement joins TRBV4-1 to TRBJ1-2, with D perhaps TRBD1 (6 bases). The ends were cut back, 0 bases at V and 4 bases at J, with 12 bases in the middle. The CDR3 extends over 15 amino acids. CDR1 MGHRA and CDR2 YSYEKL come from the germline V gene. The CDR3 sequence: CASSQESGRGYGYTF. DNA for the CDR3: TGCGCCAGCAGCCAAGAATCGGGCAGGGGCTATGGCTACACCTTC.

The rearrangement uses TRBV7-9 and TRBJ1-5; D is possibly TRBD1 (5 bases). CDR1 and CDR2 from the germline V gene are SEHNR and FQNEAQ (reference sequence). The V end was cut by 2 bases, the J end by 9 bases, with 11 bases between. The CDR3 covers 13 residues. This chain's CDR3 is CASSLSGGSPQHF. As DNA, the CDR3 is TGTGCCAGCAGCTTATCCGGGGGATCGCCCCAGCATTTT.

The chain employs TRBV11-3 and TRBJ1-5, with 7 bases aligning to TRBD1. Looked up from germline, CDR1 is SGHNT and CDR2 is YENEEA. V was pared by 1 base and J by 0 bases, with 15 bases of the junction left unmatched. The CDR3 consists of 20 residues. The CDR3 loop is CASSLVVLGTAFYSNQPQHF. The CDR3 DNA reads TGTGCCAGCAGCTTAGTGGTTCTCGGGACAGCATTTTATAGCAATCAGCCCCAGCATTTT.

This chain uses TRBV5-6 with TRBJ2-3; 7 bases align to TRBD2. The CDR3 consists of 15 residues. Germline CDR1 and CDR2: SGHDT and YYEEEE. V gave up 0 bases and J gave up 1 base; unmatched junction bases: 2. CDR3 DNA sequence: TGTGCCAGCAGCTTGGGGGCGGGGGGCACAGATACGCAGTATTTT. The encoded protein is CASSLGAGGTDTQYF.

This chain connects TRBV5-4 to TRBJ1-2; D may be TRBD1 (6 bases). Looked up from germline, CDR1 is SGHNT and CDR2 is YYREEE (reference sequence). Trimming stripped 3 bases from V and 8 bases from J, with 17 bases between. The CDR3 is made up of 14 amino acids. The CDR3 region has the DNA TGTGCCAGCAGCTCTCAAGGGACATCCTCCGGCTACACCTTC. Protein product: CASSSQGTSSGYTF.

The rearrangement uses TRBV6-5 and TRBJ2-7; D not resolved. With 9 bases removed from V and 2 bases from J, the gap between germline ends came to 17 bases. Germline V gene data show CDR1 as MNHEY and CDR2 as SVGAGI. CDR3 length equals 14 residues. The DNA for the CDR3 is TGTGCCAGTCGCCTTACCGCAGTTCCCTACGAGCAGTACTTC. It is translated as CASRLTAVPYEQYF.

The chain is built from TRBV6-4 and TRBJ2-6, with TRBD1 matching over 10 bases. Germline V CDR1 and CDR2: MRHNA, SNTAGT. The CDR3 is 17 residues long. With V trimmed by 3 bases and J by 0 bases, 2 bases remained unmatched. Written as DNA, the CDR3 is TGTGCCAGCAGTGATCGGACAGGGGGCTCTGGGGCCAACGTCCTGACTTTC. Protein sequence: CASSDRTGGSGANVLTF.

CDR3: CASSQGQGSGYTF. The CDR3 DNA reads as TGCGCCAGCAGCCAAGGACAGGGTAGTGGCTACACCTTC. The genes are TRBV4-3 and TRBJ1-2, with 7 bases lining up with TRBD1. The CDR3 is 13 amino acids. Looked up from germline, CDR1 is LGHNA and CDR2 is YSLEER. V lost 1 base, J lost 7 bases, and 3 bases stayed unmatched.